The clone carrying this TCR beta chain appeared a few times. Produced via immunoSEQ multiplex PCR; TCRdb's table is partial and in-frame only. There are over 300,000 clones in the sample; approximately 83% occur only once, and 2.2% lies in the top ten. CDR3 length equals 14 residues. V was clipped by 0 bases and J by 5 bases, with 12 bases between them. In germline, CDR1 is SGHRS, CDR2 YFSETQ. This study enrolled people aged roughly 18 to 89 from about two dozen US geographic areas. The recovered donors of Cohort 3 showed two negative PCRs, clearance, or symptom resolution. This sample is drawn from a study of blood T cell repertoires in COVID-19. Across the whole study: T cells, B-cell-depleted T cells, or PBMCs provided the cDNA or gDNA that served as material.

The chain links TRBV5-1 to TRBJ2-7; maybe TRBD1 (6 bases). The origin of this receptor is a man aged 25-45 years who had recovered from COVID-19. The specimen was PBMCs or T cells enriched from blood (not recorded which). The CDR3 nucleotides are TGCGCCAGCAGCTTGGGCGACAGGTTTCACGAGCAGTACTTC. It is translated as CASSLGDRFHEQYF.